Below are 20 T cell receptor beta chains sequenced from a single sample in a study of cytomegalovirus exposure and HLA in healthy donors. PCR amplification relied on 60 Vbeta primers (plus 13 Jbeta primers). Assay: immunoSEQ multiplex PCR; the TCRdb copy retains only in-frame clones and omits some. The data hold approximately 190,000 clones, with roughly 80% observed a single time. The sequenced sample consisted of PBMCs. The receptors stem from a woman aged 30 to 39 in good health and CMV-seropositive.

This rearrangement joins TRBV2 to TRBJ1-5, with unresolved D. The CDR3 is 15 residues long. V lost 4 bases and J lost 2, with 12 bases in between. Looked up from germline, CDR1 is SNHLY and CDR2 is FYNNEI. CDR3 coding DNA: TGTGCCAGCAGTGTACTGTCATCCGGCAATCAGCCCCAGCATTTT. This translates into CASSVLSSGNQPQHF.

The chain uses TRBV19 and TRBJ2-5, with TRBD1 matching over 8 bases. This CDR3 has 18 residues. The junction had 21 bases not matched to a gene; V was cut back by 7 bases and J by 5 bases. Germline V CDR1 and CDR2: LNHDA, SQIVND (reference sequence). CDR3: CASTQRARTGIILETQYF. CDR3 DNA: TGTGCCAGTACCCAGAGGGCCCGGACAGGGATTATATTGGAGACCCAGTACTTC.

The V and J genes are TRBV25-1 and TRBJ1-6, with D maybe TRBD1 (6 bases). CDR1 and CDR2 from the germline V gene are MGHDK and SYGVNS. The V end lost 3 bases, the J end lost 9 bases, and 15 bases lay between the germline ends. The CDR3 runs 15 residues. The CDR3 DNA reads TGTGCCAGCAGTGACAGGGGAACTATGGGTTCACCCCTCCACTTT. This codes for CASSDRGTMGSPLHF. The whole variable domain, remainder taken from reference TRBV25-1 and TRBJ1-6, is EADIYQTPRYLVIGTGKKITLECSQTMGHDKMYWYQQDPGMELHLIHYSYGVNSTEKGDLSSESTVSRIRTEHFPLTLESARPSHTSQYLCASSDRGTMGSPLHFGNGTRLTVT.

CDR3 in amino acids: CASVRGGTDEQYF. DNA for the CDR3: TGTGCCAGCGTTAGGGGAGGGACGGACGAGCAGTACTTC. The chain combines TRBV25-1 with TRBJ2-5; 7 bases are a match to TRBD2. With the DNA end fitting TRBJ2-7 better, the J assignment may be wrong. Germline values: CDR1 MGHDK, CDR2 SYGVNS. The CDR3 has 13 residues.

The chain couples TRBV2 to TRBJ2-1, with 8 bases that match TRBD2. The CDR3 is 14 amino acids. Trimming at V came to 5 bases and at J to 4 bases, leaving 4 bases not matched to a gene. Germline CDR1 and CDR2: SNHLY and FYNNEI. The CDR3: CASSPREGYNEQFF. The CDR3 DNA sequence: TGTGCCAGCAGTCCCCGGGAGGGATACAATGAGCAGTTCTTC.

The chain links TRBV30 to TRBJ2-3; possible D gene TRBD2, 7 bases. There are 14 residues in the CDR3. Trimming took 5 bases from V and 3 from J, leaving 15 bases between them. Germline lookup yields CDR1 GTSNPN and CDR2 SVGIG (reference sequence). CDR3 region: CAWSDGGATDTQYF. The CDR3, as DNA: TGTGCCTGGTCCGATGGGGGGGCAACAGATACGCAGTATTTT.

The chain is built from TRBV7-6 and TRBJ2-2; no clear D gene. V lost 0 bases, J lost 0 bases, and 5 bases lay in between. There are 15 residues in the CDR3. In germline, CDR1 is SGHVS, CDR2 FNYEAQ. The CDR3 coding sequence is TGTGCCAGCAGCTTAGCGGTAGCGAACACCGGGGAGCTGTTTTTT. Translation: CASSLAVANTGELFF.

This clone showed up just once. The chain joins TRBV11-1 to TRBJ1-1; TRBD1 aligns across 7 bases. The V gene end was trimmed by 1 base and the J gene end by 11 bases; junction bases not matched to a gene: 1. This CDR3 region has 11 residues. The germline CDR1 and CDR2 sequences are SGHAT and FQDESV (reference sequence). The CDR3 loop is CASSLDRGAFF. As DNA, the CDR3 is TGTGCCAGCAGCTTAGACAGGGGCGCTTTCTTT.

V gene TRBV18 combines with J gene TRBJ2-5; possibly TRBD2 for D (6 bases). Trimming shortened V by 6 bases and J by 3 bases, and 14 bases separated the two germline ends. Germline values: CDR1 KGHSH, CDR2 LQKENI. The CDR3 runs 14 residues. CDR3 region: CASSLATGEETQYF. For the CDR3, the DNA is TGTGCCAGCTCCCTAGCCACGGGAGAAGAGACCCAGTACTTC.

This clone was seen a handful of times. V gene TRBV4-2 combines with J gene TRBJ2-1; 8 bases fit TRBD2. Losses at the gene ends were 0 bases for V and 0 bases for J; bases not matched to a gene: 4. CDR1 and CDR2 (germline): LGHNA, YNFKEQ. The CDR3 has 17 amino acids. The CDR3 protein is CASSQDLAGRSYNEQFF. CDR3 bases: TGTGCCAGCAGCCAAGACCTAGCGGGCCGCTCCTACAATGAGCAGTTCTTC.

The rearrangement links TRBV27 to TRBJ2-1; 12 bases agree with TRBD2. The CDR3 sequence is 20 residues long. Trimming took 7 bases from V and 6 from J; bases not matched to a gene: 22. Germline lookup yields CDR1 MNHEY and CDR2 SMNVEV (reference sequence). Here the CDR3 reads CASTPRPGRTTSGSPNEQFF. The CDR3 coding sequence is TGTGCCAGCACTCCCCGACCGGGACGGACGACTAGCGGGAGTCCCAATGAGCAGTTCTTC.

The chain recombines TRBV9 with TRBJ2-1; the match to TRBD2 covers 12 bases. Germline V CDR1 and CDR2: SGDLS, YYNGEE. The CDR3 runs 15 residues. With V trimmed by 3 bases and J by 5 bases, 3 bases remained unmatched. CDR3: CASSALAGGHNEQFF. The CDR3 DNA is TGTGCCAGCAGCGCGCTAGCGGGAGGGCACAATGAGCAGTTCTTC.

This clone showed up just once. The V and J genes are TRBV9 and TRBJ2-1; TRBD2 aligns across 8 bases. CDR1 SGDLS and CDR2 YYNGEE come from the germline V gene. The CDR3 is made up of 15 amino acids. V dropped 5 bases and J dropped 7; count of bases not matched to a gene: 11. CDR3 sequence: CASSRGGRQINEQFF. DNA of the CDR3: TGTGCCAGCAGTCGTGGCGGGAGGCAAATAAATGAGCAGTTCTTC.

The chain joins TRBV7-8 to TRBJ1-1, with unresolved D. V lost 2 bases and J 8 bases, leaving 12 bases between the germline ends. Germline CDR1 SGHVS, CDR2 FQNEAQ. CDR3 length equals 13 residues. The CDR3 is CASSLPQKWEAFF. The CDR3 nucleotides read TGTGCCAGCAGCTTACCGCAGAAATGGGAAGCTTTCTTT. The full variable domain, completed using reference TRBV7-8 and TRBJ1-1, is GAGVSQSPRYKVAKRGQDVALRCDPISGHVSLFWYQQALGQGPEFLTYFQNEAQLDKSGLPSDRFFAERPEGSVSTLKIQRTQQEDSAVYLCASSLPQKWEAFFGQGTRLTVV.

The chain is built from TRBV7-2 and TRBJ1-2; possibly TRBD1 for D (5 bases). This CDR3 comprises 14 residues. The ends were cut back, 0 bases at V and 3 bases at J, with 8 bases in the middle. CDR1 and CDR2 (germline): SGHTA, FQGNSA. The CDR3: CASSLAGRDYGYTF. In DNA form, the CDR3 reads TGTGCCAGCAGCTTAGCGGGCAGGGACTATGGCTACACCTTC.

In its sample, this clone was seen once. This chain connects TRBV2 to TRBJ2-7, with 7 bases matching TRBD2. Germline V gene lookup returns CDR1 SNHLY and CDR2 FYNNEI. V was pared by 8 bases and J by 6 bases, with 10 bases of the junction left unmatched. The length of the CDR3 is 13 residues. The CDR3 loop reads CASAGRGDSEQYF. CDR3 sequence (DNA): TGTGCCAGCGCCGGACGGGGGGATAGCGAGCAGTACTTC.

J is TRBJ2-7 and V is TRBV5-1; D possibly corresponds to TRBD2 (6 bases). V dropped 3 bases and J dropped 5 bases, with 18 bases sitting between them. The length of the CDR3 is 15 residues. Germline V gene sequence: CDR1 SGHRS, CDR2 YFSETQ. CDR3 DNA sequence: TGCGCCAGCAGCTCATCTAGCGTACCGTGGGACGAGCAGTACTTC. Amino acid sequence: CASSSSSVPWDEQYF.

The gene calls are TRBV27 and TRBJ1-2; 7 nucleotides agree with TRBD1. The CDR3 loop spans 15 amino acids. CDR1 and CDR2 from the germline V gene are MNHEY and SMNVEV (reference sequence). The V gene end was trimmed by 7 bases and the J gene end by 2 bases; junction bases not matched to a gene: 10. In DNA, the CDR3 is TGTGCCAGCATCCCCTGGACAGGATCGAACTATGGCTACACCTTC. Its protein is CASIPWTGSNYGYTF.

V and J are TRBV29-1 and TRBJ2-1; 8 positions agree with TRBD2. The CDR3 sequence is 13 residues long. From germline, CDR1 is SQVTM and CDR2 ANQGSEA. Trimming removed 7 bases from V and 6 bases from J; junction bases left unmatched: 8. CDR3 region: CSGEGLVINEQFF. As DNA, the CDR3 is TGCAGCGGGGAGGGACTAGTAATCAATGAGCAGTTCTTC.

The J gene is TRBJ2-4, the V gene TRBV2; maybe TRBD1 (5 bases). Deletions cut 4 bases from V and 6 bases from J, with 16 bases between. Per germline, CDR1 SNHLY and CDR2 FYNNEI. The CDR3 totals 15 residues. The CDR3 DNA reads TGTGCCAGCAGTGGACAGACCTCTACGGGAAACATTCAGTACTTC. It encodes CASSGQTSTGNIQYF.